The source of this T cell receptor (beta chain) is a study of T cells in Graves' hyperthyroidism and ophthalmopathy. In the study overall: Sampling of peripheral blood happened at initial diagnosis, prior to any treatment. Overall study findings and caveats: The model identified upcoming ophthalmopathy a median 6.5 months ahead of onset.

What was amplified from RNA transcripts were TCR beta CDR3 regions. Researchers ran a first-round RT-PCR on the TCR CDR3 using the HTBI primer set. TCRdb passed the multiplex PCR reads through MiXCR, listing each CDR3 protein once. The sample yields 500,000 to 800,000 distinct CDR3 sequences, roughly 14% seen once. Pregnant or lactating patients were excluded, as were those with uncontrolled infection or other autoimmune disease. Using approximately 10 ml of fresh peripheral blood, PBMCs were prepared. This clonotype has a count of ten or more. The antigen remains unidentified. The J segment lost 6 bases and the V segment lost 5 bases, leaving 11 bases of the junction unmatched. This CDR3 spans 16 amino acids. Germline loops: CDR1 MNHEY, CDR2 SMNVEV (reference sequence).

The source material was blood. V and J are TRBV27 and TRBJ2-1, with TRBD1 identical over 9 bases. The clonotype was recovered from a woman aged 50 to 60 with Graves' ophthalmopathy. CDR3 residues: CASSHAPGTGSNEQFF. The CDR3, as DNA: TGTGCCAGCAGTCACGCCCCCGGGACAGGGTCCAATGAGCAGTTCTTC.